A single sample gave rise to the 11 T cell receptor beta chains below, sequenced in a study of T cell repertoires in cytomegalovirus infection. No antigen has been assigned to these receptors. MiXCR, applied by TCRdb to the reads, yields one record per CDR3 protein. The sample contains roughly 500,000 distinct CDR3 sequences, around 30% of which appear only once. The material was cultured PBMCs, obtained from culture after CMV antigen stimulation. The receptors here all came from a human donor in good health (CMV status not recorded). Some clones in this sample may be carry-over from other donors' samples.

This chain joins TRBV5-6 and TRBJ1-4, with D hard to call. The germline CDR1 and CDR2 sequences are SGHDT and YYEEEE. V was shortened by 4 bases and J by 5 bases, with 9 bases between the two germline ends. The CDR3 spans 13 residues. CDR3 residues: CASSRPPNEKLFF. In DNA form, the CDR3 reads TGTGCCAGCAGCCGGCCACCGAATGAAAAACTGTTTTTT.

The chain joins TRBV7-9 to TRBJ1-4; D is ambiguous. V was pared by 5 bases and J by 6 bases, with 13 bases between. The CDR3 spans 14 residues. Germline assignment: CDR1 SEHNR and CDR2 FQNEAQ (reference sequence). The DNA of the CDR3 is TGTGCCAGCAGCCGGTACGGGGATGATGAAAAACTGTTTTTT. It yields the protein CASSRYGDDEKLFF.

The chain recombines TRBV11-3 with TRBJ2-7, with a weak D call TRBD2 (6 bases). Germline V gene sequence: CDR1 SGHNT, CDR2 YENEEA. The V and J ends lost 5 bases and 1 base respectively, with 15 bases between them. The length of the CDR3 is 15 residues. The CDR3 region is CASSPGGALSYEQYV. The CDR3 DNA sequence: TGTGCCAGCAGCCCCGGAGGGGCCCTTTCCTACGAGCAGTACGTC.

The rearrangement links TRBV19 to TRBJ1-1; 7 positions match TRBD1. Per germline, CDR1 LNHDA and CDR2 SQIVND (reference sequence). V gave up 4 bases and J gave up 6 bases; unmatched junction bases: 5. The CDR3 runs 13 residues. CDR3 in DNA: TGTGCCAGTAGTAGACAGGGTGTTGCTGAAGCTTTCTTT. As protein: CASSRQGVAEAFF.

The rearrangement joins TRBV6-1 to TRBJ2-7; TRBD2 is a possible D gene (6 bases). The ends were cut back, 5 bases at V and 0 bases at J, with 11 bases in the middle. CDR3 length equals 14 residues. In germline, CDR1 is MNHNS, CDR2 SASEGT. CDR3 nucleotides: TGTGCCAGCAGTACAACTAGCTACTCCTACGAGCAGTACTTC. It is translated as CASSTTSYSYEQYF.

The J gene is TRBJ2-3, the V gene TRBV27, with 9 bases that match TRBD1. The CDR3 spans 14 residues. The trim removed 6 bases at V and 5 bases at J, leaving 6 bases unmatched. CDR1 MNHEY and CDR2 SMNVEV come from the germline V gene (reference sequence). The CDR3 is CASSTGGLVDTQYF. CDR3 bases: TGTGCCAGCAGCACAGGGGGCTTGGTAGATACGCAGTATTTT.

This clonotype was counted between two and nine times. This chain joins TRBV7-8 and TRBJ2-5; 12 positions agree with TRBD2. V was pared by 1 base and J by 4 bases, with 10 bases of the junction left unmatched. This CDR3 is built from 18 residues. Germline V gives CDR1 SGHVS, CDR2 FQNEAQ. DNA of the CDR3: TGTGCCAGCAGCTTAGGACTAGCGGGAGCGGGGATCCGAGAGACCCAGTACTTC. Translating gives CASSLGLAGAGIRETQYF.

This clonotype occurred many times. This chain links TRBV7-8 with TRBJ2-6; unclear D gene. Germline assignment: CDR1 SGHVS and CDR2 FQNEAQ. Between the trimmed V and J ends, which lost 2 bases and 0 bases, there was a span of 8 bases. The CDR3 runs to 16 residues. The CDR3 DNA sequence: TGTGCCAGCAGCTTATGGTGGAGCTCTGGGGCCAACGTCCTGACTTTC. Its translation: CASSLWWSSGANVLTF.

This clonotype was seen more than once but under ten times. This rearrangement joins TRBV5-4 to TRBJ2-3, with a possible D match to TRBD2 (5 bases). The CDR3 contains 15 residues. The germline CDR1 and CDR2 sequences are SGHNT and YYREEE (reference sequence). The V and J ends lost 6 bases and 0 bases respectively, with 14 bases between them. This chain's CDR3 is CASMGSELSTDTQYF. The CDR3 DNA follows: TGTGCCAGCATGGGGAGCGAGTTGAGCACAGATACGCAGTATTTT.

This clonotype came up a few times. This chain uses TRBV2 with TRBJ2-1, with D hard to call. This CDR3 is built from 16 residues. Germline assignment: CDR1 SNHLY and CDR2 FYNNEI. The V gene lost 3 bases and the J gene lost 0 bases, with 12 bases spanning the gap. CDR3 DNA sequence: TGTGCCAGCAGTGACTGGGGTATTAGCTCCTACAATGAGCAGTTCTTC. Its translation is CASSDWGISSYNEQFF.

V usage is TRBV6-2 or TRBV6-3 and J usage is TRBJ2-2; maybe TRBD2 (5 bases). CDR1 is MNHEY, CDR2 SVGEGT, per germline. This CDR3 has 17 amino acids. V was clipped by 0 bases and J by 0 bases, with 11 bases between them. Here the CDR3 reads CASSYSIRTPNTGELFF. In DNA, the CDR3 is TGTGCCAGCAGTTACTCGATTCGGACTCCGAACACCGGGGAGCTGTTTTTT.